This T cell receptor (beta chain) came from a study of siplizumab effects on memory and regulatory T cells. V was cut by 6 bases and J by 4 bases, with 9 bases left in between. CDR3 length: 13 residues. Germline V lookup: CDR1 MNHNS, CDR2 SASEGT. Measured with immunoSEQ multiplex PCR; TCRdb has only the in-frame clones, and not every one. The sample carries about 82,000 clones, roughly 89% recorded once. On this clone: Its antigen is currently unknown.

Study-level points and caveats: A major contribution to the alloresponse seemed to be made by naive T cells, which seemed more diverse than memory cells. Siplizumab significantly lowered the alloreactive sequences that could be traced to unstimulated CD4+ memory cells. Proliferating siplizumab-culture Treg suppressive function went unconfirmed.

Sequenced sample: Tregs sorted from blood. The chain combines TRBV6-1 with TRBJ2-2, with TRBD1 as a possible D gene (5 bases). The clonotype originates from a human donor in good health. The CDR3 is CASRGPITGELFF. In DNA, the CDR3 is TGTGCCAGCAGGGGGCCTATCACCGGGGAGCTGTTTTTT.